This TCR beta chain was recovered during a study of blood T cells in healthy people across ages. This clonotype came up many times. Researchers isolated at least 7 million PBMCs per sample. The authors ran a second PCR of roughly 6 to 12 cycles using a sample-barcoded 5' primer and a J-beta primer mix. TCRdb analysed the 5' RACE reads with MiXCR anew, one entry per CDR3 protein. The sample contains 600,000 or so distinct CDR3 sequences, under 30% of which appear only once. Germline assignment: CDR1 DFQATT and CDR2 SNEGSKA (reference sequence). The CDR3 sequence is 15 residues long. Between the trimmed V and J ends, which lost 0 bases and 2 bases, there was a span of 11 bases.

Sequenced material: blood. The receptor comes from an elderly woman in good health. The chain uses TRBV20-1 and TRBJ1-5, with D hard to call. CDR3 region: CSARDPVGGNQPQHF. In DNA form, the CDR3 reads TGCAGTGCTAGAGACCCGGTTGGGGGCAATCAGCCCCAGCATTTT.